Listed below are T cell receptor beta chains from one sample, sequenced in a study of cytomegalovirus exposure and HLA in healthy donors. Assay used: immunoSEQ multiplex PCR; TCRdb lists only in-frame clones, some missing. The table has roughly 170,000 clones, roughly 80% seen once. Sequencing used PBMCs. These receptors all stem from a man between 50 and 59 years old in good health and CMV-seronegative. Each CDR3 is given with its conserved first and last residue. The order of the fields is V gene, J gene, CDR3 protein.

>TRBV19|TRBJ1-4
CASSIGDSRREKLFF
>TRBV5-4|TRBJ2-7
CASSFEQGPEQYF
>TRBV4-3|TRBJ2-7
CASSQERGSYEQYF
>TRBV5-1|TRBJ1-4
CASSLASGREKLFF
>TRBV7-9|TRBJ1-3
CASSLVASADSGNTIYF
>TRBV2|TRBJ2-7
CASRSGSGTNEQYF
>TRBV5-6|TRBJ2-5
CASSLGAGAEGTQYF
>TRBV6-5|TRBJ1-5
CASSQTGGFQPQHF
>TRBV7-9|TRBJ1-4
CASTEMGAQGVRKLFF
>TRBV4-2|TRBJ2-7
CASSQDKGFTGEQYF
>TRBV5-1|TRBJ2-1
CASSVLAGGYNEQFF
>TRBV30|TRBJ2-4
CAWSPLGGDRVNIQYF
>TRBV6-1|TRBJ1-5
CASSNQGGNQPQHF
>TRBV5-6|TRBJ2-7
CASSLTGTGAYEQYF
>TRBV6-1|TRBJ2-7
CASSERGDYEQYF
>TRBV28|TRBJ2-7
CASSSLGGSGTYEQYF
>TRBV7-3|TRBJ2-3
CASSLTLGREGPSDTQYF
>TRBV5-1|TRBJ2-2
CASSATGGRGELFF
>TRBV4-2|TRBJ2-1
CASSRFGTSGGDTYNEQFF
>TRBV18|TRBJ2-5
CASSLGGMKTQYF
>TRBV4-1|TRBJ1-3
CASSQSRSGNTIYF
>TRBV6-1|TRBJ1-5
CASTEGGGWGQPQHF
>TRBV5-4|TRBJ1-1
CASSLDRDANTEAFF
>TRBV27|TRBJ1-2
CASIDGQVNYGYTF
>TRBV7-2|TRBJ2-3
CASSLVGTGRRTDTQYF
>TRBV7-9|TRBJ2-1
CAGWVGSGSYNEQFF
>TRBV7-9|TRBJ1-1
CASRVTGRQHTEAFF
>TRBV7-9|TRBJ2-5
CASSFRGLAGPQETQYF
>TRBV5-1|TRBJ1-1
CASSLQGSTEAFF
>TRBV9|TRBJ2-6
CASSVSSGANVLTF
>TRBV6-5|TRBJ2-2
CASSYSGGSNTGELFF
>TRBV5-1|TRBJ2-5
CASSLEGLPQETQYF
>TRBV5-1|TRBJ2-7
CASSFAGGRSYEQYF
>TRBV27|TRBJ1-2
CASSLSGTGGANTF
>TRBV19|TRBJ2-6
CASSQSGANVLTF
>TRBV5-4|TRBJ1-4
CASSLGGTNEKLFF
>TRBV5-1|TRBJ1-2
CASSLGGQGIHGYTF
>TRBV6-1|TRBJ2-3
CASTTAGAHTDTQYF
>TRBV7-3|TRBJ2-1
CASSPMGGKEQFF
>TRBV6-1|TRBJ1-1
CASSDAGQGPEAFF
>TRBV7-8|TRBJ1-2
CASSLLTLMGQGLGYTF
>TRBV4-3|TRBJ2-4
CASSQVADTKNIQYF